This is a list of T cell receptor beta chains from one sample in a study of blood T cell repertoires in COVID-19. Some clones are missing from TCRdb's copy, which holds only in-frame ones; the method was immunoSEQ multiplex PCR. The data show a few hundred thousand clones, about 83% seen once. Sequences were obtained from peripheral blood. These receptors came from an elderly man with acute or convalescent COVID-19. Both conserved end residues are part of each CDR3. D genes are given only for firm matches. Rows give clone size only sometimes, using once, few, many, or a class for an expanded clone.

>11|-|TRBJ2-5|TRBV6-5|-
CASSSSVNQYF
TGTGCCAGCAGCTCCAGTGTCAACCAGTACTTC
>15|-|TRBJ1-2|TRBV28|TRBD1
CASRSTGLALGGYTF
TGTGCCAGCAGGTCGACAGGGCTGGCCCTAGGGGGCTACACCTTC
>14|once|TRBJ2-7|TRBV7-2|TRBD2
CASSPGTSWYEQYF
TGTGCCAGCAGCCCCGGGACTAGCTGGTACGAGCAGTACTTC
>13|-|TRBJ1-1|TRBV18|-
CASSPIGGTEAFF
TGTGCCAGCTCACCAATAGGGGGTACTGAAGCTTTCTTT
>14|-|TRBJ1-6|TRBV7-9|TRBD1
CASNRGAYNSPLHF
TGTGCCAGCAACAGGGGGGCATATAATTCACCCCTCCACTTT
>19|-|TRBJ2-1|TRBV6-4|-
CASSPGGRGAGSSYNEQFF
TGTGCCAGCAGCCCCGGGGGACGAGGGGCTGGGAGCTCCTACAATGAGCAGTTCTTC
>14|-|TRBJ2-5|TRBV4-1|TRBD2
CASSSGLAGETQYF
TGCGCCAGCAGCTCCGGACTAGCGGGGGAGACCCAGTACTTC
>16|-|TRBJ1-1|TRBV5-1|TRBD1
CASSRGPDRANTEAFF
TGCGCCAGCAGCCGGGGGCCGGACAGGGCGAACACTGAAGCTTTCTTT
>16|-|TRBJ2-5|TRBV28|TRBD1
CASSSSGQGARETQYF
TGTGCCAGCAGTTCCTCAGGACAGGGGGCGCGGGAGACCCAGTACTTC
>19|-|TRBJ2-1|TRBV5-1|TRBD1
CASSLAGTGASRPGGEQFF
TGCGCCAGCAGCCTTGCCGGGACAGGGGCTTCTCGGCCAGGGGGAGAGCAGTTCTTC
>16|-|TRBJ2-2|TRBV5-3|TRBD2
CARRSPSGTNTGELFF
TGTGCCAGAAGGTCCCCTAGCGGCACGAACACCGGGGAGCTGTTTTTT
>16|-|TRBJ1-6|TRBV6-5|-
CASSYGTPIPNSPLHF
TGTGCCAGCAGTTACGGGACACCTATCCCTAATTCACCCCTCCACTTT
>13|once|TRBJ2-7|TRBV28|TRBD2
CASRRGGDYEQYF
TGTGCCAGCAGGCGGGGGGGGGACTACGAGCAGTACTTC
>18|-|TRBJ2-7|TRBV11-2|TRBD2
CASSLGFSGTSGTYEQYF
TGTGCCAGCAGCTTAGGATTTTCGGGGACTAGCGGTACCTACGAGCAGTACTTC
>14|-|TRBJ1-2|TRBV25-1|-
CASSDGWRAYGYTF
TGTGCCAGCAGTGACGGGTGGAGGGCCTATGGCTACACCTTC
>18|-|TRBJ2-2|TRBV15|TRBD2
CATSTRAGSGRLGGELFF
TGTGCCACCAGCACTCGGGCGGGTAGCGGGAGATTGGGCGGGGAGCTGTTTTTT
>12|-|TRBJ1-3|TRBV6-5|-
CASRSSGNTIYF
TGTGCCAGCAGGTCTTCTGGAAACACCATATATTTT
>11|-|TRBJ1-6|TRBV6-4|TRBD1
CASSPTDREDF
TGTGCCAGCAGTCCCACGGACAGGGAGGACTTT
>13|-|TRBJ1-2|TRBV28|TRBD1
CASSGDRNYGYTF
TGTGCCAGCAGTGGGGACAGGAACTATGGCTACACCTTC
>13|once|TRBJ1-3|TRBV5-8|-
CASRLSSGNTIYF
TGTGCCAGCAGGCTGAGCTCTGGAAACACCATATATTTT
>14|once|TRBJ1-6|TRBV5-8|-
CASSSWGPDSPLHF
TGTGCCAGCAGCTCATGGGGGCCTGATTCACCCCTCCACTTT
>13|-|TRBJ1-1|TRBV12-3/TRBV12-4|-
CASGLDSSTKAFF
TGTGCCAGCGGCCTGGACAGTTCAACGAAAGCTTTCTTT
>15|-|TRBJ1-1|TRBV6-2/TRBV6-3|TRBD1
CASSYGPGGNTEAFF
TGTGCCAGCAGTTACGGCCCAGGGGGGAACACTGAAGCTTTCTTT